This T cell receptor beta chain comes out of a study of blood T cell repertoires in COVID-19. Turning to the study itself: Sites in the United States, Italy and Spain provided acute and convalescent COVID-19 samples.

CDR1 is MNHEY and CDR2 is SMNVEV in the germline V gene (reference sequence). There are 16 residues in the CDR3. V trimming: 8 bases; J trimming: 1 base; junction bases outside the gene matches: 10. Assay used: immunoSEQ multiplex PCR; TCRdb lists only in-frame clones, some missing. Here the sample spans some 260,000 clones, approximately 88% being singletons. Enrolment of Seattle patients took place during active infection, and they were followed longitudinally. The chain employs TRBV27 and TRBJ2-5; 10 bases map to TRBD1. Input material: peripheral blood. The sequence came from a woman in her 30s with COVID-19, enrolled during active disease. The CDR3 region is CASRRSDRGTQETQYF. CDR3 nucleotides: TGTGCCAGCCGGCGATCGGACAGGGGGACCCAAGAGACCCAGTACTTC.